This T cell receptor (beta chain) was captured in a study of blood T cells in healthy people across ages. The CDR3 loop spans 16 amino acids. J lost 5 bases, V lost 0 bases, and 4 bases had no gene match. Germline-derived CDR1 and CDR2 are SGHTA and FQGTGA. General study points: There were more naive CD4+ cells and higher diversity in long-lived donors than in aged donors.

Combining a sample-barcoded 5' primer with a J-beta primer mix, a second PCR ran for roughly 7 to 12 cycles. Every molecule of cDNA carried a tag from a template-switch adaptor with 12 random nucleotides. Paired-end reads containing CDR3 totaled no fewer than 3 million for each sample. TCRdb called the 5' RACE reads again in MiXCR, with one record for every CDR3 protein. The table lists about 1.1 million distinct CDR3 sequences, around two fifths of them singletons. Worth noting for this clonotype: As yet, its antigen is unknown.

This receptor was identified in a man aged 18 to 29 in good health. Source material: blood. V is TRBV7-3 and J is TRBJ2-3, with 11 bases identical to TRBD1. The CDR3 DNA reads TGTGCCAGCAGCTTAACCGCGGGACAGGGGGTAGATACGCAGTATTTT. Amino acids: CASSLTAGQGVDTQYF.